This T cell receptor (beta chain) comes out of a study of T cells after yellow fever vaccination. Overall study: With SMART-Seq v4 Ultra Low Input, the fractions containing low cell numbers were prepared.

5'RACE template switching added a universal primer site and UMIs to TCR cDNA. MiXCR, run by TCRdb on the 5' RACE reads, gives a single entry per CDR3 protein. The sample yields about 300,000 distinct CDR3 sequences, 4% seen once. The TCR comes from a man aged 18 to 30 who received the YFV17D yellow fever vaccine. The starting material was PBMCs, obtained 5 days after the yellow fever booster vaccination.

The CDR3 spells CASSHLVGGAYGNTIYF. In nucleotides, the CDR3 is TGCGCCAGCAGCCATTTGGTCGGGGGAGCCTACGGAAACACCATATATTTT. The gene calls are TRBV4-1 and TRBJ1-3, with a possible D match to TRBD1 (5 bases). Germline V gene lookup returns CDR1 MGHRA and CDR2 YSYEKL. V gave up 3 bases and J gave up 4 bases, with 19 bases separating them. CDR3 length: 17 amino acids.